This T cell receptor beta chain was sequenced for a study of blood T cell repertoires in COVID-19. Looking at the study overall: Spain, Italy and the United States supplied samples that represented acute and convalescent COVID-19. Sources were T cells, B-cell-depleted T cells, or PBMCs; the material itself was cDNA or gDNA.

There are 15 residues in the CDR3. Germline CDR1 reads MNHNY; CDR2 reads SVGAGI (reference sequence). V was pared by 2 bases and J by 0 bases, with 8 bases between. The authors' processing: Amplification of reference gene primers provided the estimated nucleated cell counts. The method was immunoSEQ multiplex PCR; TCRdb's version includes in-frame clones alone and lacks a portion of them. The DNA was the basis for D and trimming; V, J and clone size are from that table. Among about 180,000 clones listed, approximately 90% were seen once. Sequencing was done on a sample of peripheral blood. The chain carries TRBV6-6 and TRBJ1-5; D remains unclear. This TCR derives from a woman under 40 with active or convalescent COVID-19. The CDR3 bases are TGTGCCAGCAGTTACAGTCTCGGTAGCAATCAGCCCCAGCATTTT. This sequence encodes CASSYSLGSNQPQHF.